The T cell receptor beta chain under discussion was sequenced for a study of breast tumors, draining lymph nodes, adjacent tissues. Study-wide results and caveats: Tumors had less TCR diversity than lymph nodes, more than nontumor tissue. Most tumor T cells seemingly derive from lymph node, then expand in tumor.

This clonotype was detected many times. The antigen remains undetermined. This could be a read error, since a much larger clone is one nucleotide away. Germline V CDR1 and CDR2: MNHNS, SASEGT. The V end lost 6 bases, the J end lost 3 bases, and 12 bases lay between the germline ends. This CDR3 comprises 13 residues. TCRdb re-analysed the multiplex PCR reads in MiXCR, keeping a single row per CDR3 protein. The data hold fewer than 15,000 distinct CDR3 sequences, with 62% observed a single time. This receptor was taken from a female donor with breast cancer. Some clones in this sample may be carry-over from other donors' samples. The sequenced sample consisted of tumor-adjacent breast tissue. J is TRBJ2-7 and V is TRBV6-1; D is possibly TRBD1 (6 bases). The CDR3 loop is CASSPGDHYEQYF. Here the CDR3 DNA reads TGTGCCAGCAGCCCAGGGGATCACTACGAGCAGTACTTC.